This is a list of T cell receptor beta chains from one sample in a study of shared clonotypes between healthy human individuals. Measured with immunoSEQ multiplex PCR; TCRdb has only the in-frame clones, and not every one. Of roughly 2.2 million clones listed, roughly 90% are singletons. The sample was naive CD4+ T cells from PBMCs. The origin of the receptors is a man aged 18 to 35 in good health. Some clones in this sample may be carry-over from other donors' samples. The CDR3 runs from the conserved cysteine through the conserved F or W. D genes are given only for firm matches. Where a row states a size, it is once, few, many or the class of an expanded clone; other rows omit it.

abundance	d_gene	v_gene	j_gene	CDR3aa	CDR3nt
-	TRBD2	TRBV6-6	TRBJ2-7	CASSYRAAGGPYEQYF	TGTGCCAGCAGTTACCGGGCGGCGGGAGGCCCCTACGAGCAGTACTTC
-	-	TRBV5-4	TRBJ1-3	CASSIKSSGNTIYF	TGTGCCAGCAGCATAAAGAGCTCTGGAAACACCATATATTTT
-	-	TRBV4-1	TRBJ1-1	CASSQDRVLQDTEAFF	TGCGCCAGCAGCCAAGATAGGGTCCTGCAGGACACTGAAGCTTTCTTT
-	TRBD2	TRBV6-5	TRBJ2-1	CASSKTSGSYNEQFF	TGTGCCAGCAGCAAGACTAGCGGCTCCTACAATGAGCAGTTCTTC
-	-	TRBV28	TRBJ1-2	CASSLAPDYGYTF	TGTGCCAGCAGTCTGGCTCCCGACTATGGCTACACCTTC
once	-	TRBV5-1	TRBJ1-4	CASSLANEVGNEKLFF	TGCGCCAGCAGCTTGGCCAATGAGGTGGGGAATGAAAAACTGTTTTTT
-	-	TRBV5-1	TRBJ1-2	CASRDNSNYGYTF	TGCGCCAGCCGGGACAACAGTAACTATGGCTACACCTTC
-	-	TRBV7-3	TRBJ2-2	CASSKGGPATGELFF	TGTGCCAGCTCTAAGGGGGGGCCGGCCACCGGGGAGCTGTTTTTT
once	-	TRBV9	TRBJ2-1	CASSVDGGANEQFF	TGTGCCAGCAGCGTAGATGGAGGAGCCAATGAGCAGTTCTTC
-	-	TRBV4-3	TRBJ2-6	CASSQVIRDVLTF	TGCGCCAGCAGCCAAGTCATTCGAGACGTCCTGACTTTC
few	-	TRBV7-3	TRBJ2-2	CASSLSGTGELFF	TGTGCCAGCAGCTTATCTGGGACCGGGGAGCTGTTTTTT
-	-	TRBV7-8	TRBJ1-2	CASSLSVAYGYTF	TGTGCCAGCAGCTTAAGTGTCGCCTATGGCTACACCTTC
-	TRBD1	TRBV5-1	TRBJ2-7	CASSPGQYYEQYF	TGCGCCAGCAGCCCGGGACAGTACTACGAGCAGTACTTC
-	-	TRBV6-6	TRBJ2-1	CASSYWESSQTSEQFF	TGTGCCAGCAGTTACTGGGAGTCGAGCCAAACTAGTGAGCAGTTCTTC
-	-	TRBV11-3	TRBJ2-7	CASSLGSSGYEQYF	TGTGCCAGCAGCTTAGGTTCCTCCGGCTACGAGCAGTACTTC
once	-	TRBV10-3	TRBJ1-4	CAISGTEHIEKLFF	TGTGCCATCAGTGGTACGGAGCATATAGAAAAACTGTTTTTT
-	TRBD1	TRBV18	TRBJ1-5	CASSPGQGHQPQHF	TGTGCCAGCTCGCCGGGACAGGGGCATCAGCCCCAGCATTTT
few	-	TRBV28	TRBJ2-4	CASSLSPENIQYF	TGTGCCAGCAGTTTATCTCCGGAAAACATTCAGTACTTC
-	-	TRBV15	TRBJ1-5	CATGGGSGQPQHF	TGTGCCACCGGCGGAGGTTCGGGTCAGCCCCAGCATTTT
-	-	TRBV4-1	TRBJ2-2	CASSQIRDSWFAGELFF	TGCGCCAGCAGCCAGATCCGGGACTCCTGGTTCGCCGGGGAGCTGTTTTTT
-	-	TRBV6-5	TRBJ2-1	CASSTGTLNEQFF	TGTGCCAGCAGTACTGGGACTTTAAATGAGCAGTTCTTC
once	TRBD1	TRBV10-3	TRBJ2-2	CAISGQGPRSGELFF	TGTGCCATCAGCGGACAGGGGCCTAGGTCCGGGGAGCTGTTTTTT
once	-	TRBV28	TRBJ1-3	CASTFLWGEGSGNTIYF	TGTGCCAGCACCTTCCTGTGGGGGGAAGGCTCTGGAAACACCATATATTTT
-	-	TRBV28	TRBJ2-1	CASSTASNVRYNEQFF	TGTGCCAGCAGTACCGCATCAAACGTCCGCTACAATGAGCAGTTCTTC
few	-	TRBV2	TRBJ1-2	CASSPLVASYGYTF	TGTGCCAGCAGCCCTTTGGTAGCCTCCTATGGCTACACCTTC
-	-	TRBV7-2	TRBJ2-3	CASSLRQGGTTDTQYF	TGTGCCAGCAGCTTAAGGCAGGGCGGGACCACAGATACGCAGTATTTT
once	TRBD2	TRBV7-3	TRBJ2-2	CASSRWTSGGELFF	TGTGCCAGCAGCCGATGGACTAGCGGCGGGGAGCTGTTTTTT
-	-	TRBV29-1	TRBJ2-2	CSVEGRSGTGELFF	TGCAGCGTTGAAGGGCGGAGCGGCACCGGGGAGCTGTTTTTT
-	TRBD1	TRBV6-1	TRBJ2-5	CASSEALPDRGTQYF	TGTGCCAGCAGTGAAGCGCTTCCGGACAGGGGGACCCAGTACTTC
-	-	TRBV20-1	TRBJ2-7	CSAQSYEQYF	TGCAGTGCTCAGAGCTACGAGCAGTACTTC
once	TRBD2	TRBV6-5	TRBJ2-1	CASTEGLAGVSEQFF	TGTGCCAGCACAGAGGGGCTAGCGGGGGTATCTGAGCAGTTCTTC
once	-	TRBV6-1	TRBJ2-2	CASSEFGRAGELFF	TGTGCCAGCAGTGAATTCGGCAGGGCCGGGGAGCTGTTTTTT
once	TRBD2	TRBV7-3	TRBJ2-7	CASSLEAGGYEQYF	TGTGCCAGCAGCTTAGAAGCGGGAGGCTACGAGCAGTACTTC
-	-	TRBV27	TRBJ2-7	CAIRSPLSYEQYF	TGTGCCATCCGGTCCCCTCTCTCCTACGAGCAGTACTTC
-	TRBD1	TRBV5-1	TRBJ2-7	CASSLGARGPTYEQYF	TGCGCCAGCAGCTTGGGAGCCAGGGGGCCGACCTACGAGCAGTACTTC
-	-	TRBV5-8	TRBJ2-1	CASSTAYHNEQFF	TGTGCCAGCAGCACAGCGTACCACAATGAGCAGTTCTTC
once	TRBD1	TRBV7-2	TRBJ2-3	CASSLETGAGNTQYF	TGTGCCAGCAGCTTAGAGACAGGGGCTGGGAATACGCAGTATTTT
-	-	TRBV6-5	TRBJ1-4	CASSYDGRNEKLFF	TGTGCCAGCAGTTACGATGGACGTAATGAAAAACTGTTTTTT
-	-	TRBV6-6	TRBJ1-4	CASGRQANEKLFF	TGTGCCAGCGGGCGACAGGCGAATGAAAAACTGTTTTTT
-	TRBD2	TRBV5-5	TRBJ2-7	CASSFGTSVSYEQYF	TGTGCCAGCAGCTTCGGGACTAGCGTCTCCTACGAGCAGTACTTC
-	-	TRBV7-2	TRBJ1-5	CASSLAVLEPQHF	TGTGCCAGCAGCTTGGCAGTCCTCGAGCCCCAGCATTTT
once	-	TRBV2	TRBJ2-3	CASSHPLSTDTQYF	TGTGCCAGCAGTCACCCCCTTAGCACAGATACGCAGTATTTT
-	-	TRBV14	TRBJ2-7	CASSQTRGRQDITGRPYEQYF	TGTGCCAGCAGCCAAACCAGAGGTCGCCAAGATATTACAGGGAGACCCTACGAGCAGTACTTC
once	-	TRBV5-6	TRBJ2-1	CASSREPVYNEQFF	TGTGCCAGCAGCCGAGAGCCAGTCTACAATGAGCAGTTCTTC
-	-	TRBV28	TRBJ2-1	CASSQGADRYNEQFF	TGTGCCAGCAGCCAAGGGGCAGACCGCTACAATGAGCAGTTCTTC
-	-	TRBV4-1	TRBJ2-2	CASSHPFGGSPRGGELFF	TGCGCCAGCAGCCACCCCTTTGGGGGTAGCCCTAGGGGCGGGGAGCTGTTTTTT
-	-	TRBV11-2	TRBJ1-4	CASSLGTTPTNEKLFF	TGTGCCAGCAGCCTCGGGACAACCCCAACTAATGAAAAACTGTTTTTT
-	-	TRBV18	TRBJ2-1	CASSPEQGYNEQFF	TGTGCCAGCTCACCAGAACAGGGCTACAATGAGCAGTTCTTC
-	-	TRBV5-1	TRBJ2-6	CASSFGSSGANVLTF	TGCGCCAGCAGCTTTGGGAGCTCTGGGGCCAACGTCCTGACTTTC
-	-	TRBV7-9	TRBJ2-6	CASSQSTLSGANVLTF	TGTGCCAGCAGCCAGAGTACGCTCTCTGGGGCCAACGTCCTGACTTTC
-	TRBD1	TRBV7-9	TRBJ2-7	CASSYTGAYEQYF	TGTGCCAGCAGTTATACAGGGGCCTACGAGCAGTACTTC